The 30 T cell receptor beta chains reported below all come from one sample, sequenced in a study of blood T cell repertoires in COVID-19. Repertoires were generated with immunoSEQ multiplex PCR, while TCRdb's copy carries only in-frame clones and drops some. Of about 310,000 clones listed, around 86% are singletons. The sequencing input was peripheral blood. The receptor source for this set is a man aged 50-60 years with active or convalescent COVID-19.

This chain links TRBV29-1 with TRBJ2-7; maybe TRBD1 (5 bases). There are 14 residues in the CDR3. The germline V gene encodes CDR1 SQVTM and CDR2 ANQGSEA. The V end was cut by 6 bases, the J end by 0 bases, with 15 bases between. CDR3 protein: CSVRRAPPSYEQYF. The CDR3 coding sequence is TGCAGCGTCCGCAGGGCCCCGCCCTCCTACGAGCAGTACTTC.

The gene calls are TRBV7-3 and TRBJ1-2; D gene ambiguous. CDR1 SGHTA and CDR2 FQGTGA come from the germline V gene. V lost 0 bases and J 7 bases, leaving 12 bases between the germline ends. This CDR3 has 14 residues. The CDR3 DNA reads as TGTGCCAGCAGCTTAACCCCCTTCACGGGTGGCTACACCTTC. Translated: CASSLTPFTGGYTF.

This chain's CDR3 is CASSEDISNQPQHF. The CDR3 DNA sequence: TGTGCCAGCAGTGAAGACATTAGCAATCAGCCCCAGCATTTT. This sequence joins TRBV2 and TRBJ1-5, with D uncertain. The ends were cut back, 1 base at V and 0 bases at J, with 4 bases in the middle. Per germline, CDR1 SNHLY and CDR2 FYNNEI. The CDR3 runs to 14 residues.

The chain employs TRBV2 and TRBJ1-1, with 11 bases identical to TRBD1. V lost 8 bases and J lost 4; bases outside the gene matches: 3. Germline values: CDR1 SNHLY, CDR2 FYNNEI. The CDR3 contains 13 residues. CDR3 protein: CASGGTGGTEAFF. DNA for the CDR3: TGTGCCAGCGGGGGGACAGGGGGCACTGAAGCTTTCTTT.

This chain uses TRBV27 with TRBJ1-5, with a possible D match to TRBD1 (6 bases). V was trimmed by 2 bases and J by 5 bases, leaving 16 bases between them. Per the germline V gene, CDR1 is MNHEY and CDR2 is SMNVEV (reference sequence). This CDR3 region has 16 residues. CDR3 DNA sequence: TGTGCCAGCAGTTTAAAGGCGGACAGTCCGTATCAGCCCCAGCATTTT. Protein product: CASSLKADSPYQPQHF.

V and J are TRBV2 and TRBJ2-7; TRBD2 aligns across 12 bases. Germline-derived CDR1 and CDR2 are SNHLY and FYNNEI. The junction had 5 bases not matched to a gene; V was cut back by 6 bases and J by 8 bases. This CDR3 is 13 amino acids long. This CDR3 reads CASRTSGSGQQYF. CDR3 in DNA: TGTGCCAGCAGGACTAGCGGGAGTGGACAGCAGTACTTC.

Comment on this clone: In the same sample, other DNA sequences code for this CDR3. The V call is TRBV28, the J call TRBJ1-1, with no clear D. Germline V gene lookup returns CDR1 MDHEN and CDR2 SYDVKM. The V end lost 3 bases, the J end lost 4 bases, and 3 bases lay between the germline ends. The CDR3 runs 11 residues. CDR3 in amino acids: CASSFITEAFF. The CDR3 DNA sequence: TGTGCCAGCAGTTTTATCACTGAAGCTTTCTTT.

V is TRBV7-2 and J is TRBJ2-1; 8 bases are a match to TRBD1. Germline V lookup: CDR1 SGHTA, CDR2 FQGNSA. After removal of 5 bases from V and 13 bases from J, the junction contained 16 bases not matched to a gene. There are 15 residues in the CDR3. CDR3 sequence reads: CASSIQQGERSQQFF. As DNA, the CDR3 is TGTGCCAGCAGCATACAACAGGGGGAACGGAGTCAACAGTTCTTC.

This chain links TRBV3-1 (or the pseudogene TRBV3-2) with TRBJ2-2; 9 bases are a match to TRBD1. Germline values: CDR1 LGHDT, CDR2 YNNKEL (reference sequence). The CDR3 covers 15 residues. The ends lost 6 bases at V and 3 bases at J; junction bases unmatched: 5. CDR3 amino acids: CASRLTGGHTGELFF. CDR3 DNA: TGTGCCAGCAGGCTCACAGGGGGCCACACCGGGGAGCTGTTTTTT.

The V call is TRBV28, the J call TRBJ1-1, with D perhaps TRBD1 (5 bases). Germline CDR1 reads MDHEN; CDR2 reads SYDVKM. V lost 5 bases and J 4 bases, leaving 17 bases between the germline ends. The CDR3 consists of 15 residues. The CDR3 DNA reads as TGTGCCAGCAGTCGGCCGGAGGGGCTGGGCACTGAAGCTTTCTTT. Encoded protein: CASSRPEGLGTEAFF.

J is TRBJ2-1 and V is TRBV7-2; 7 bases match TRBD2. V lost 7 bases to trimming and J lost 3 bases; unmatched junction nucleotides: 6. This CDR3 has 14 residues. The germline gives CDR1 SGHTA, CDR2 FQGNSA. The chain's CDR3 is CASIRASGYNEQFF. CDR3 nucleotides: TGTGCCAGCATTCGGGCTAGCGGCTACAATGAGCAGTTCTTC.

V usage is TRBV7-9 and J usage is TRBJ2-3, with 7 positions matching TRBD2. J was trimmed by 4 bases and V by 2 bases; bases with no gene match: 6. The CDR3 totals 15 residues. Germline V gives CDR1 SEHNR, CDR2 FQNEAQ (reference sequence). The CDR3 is CASSLRSGTADTQYF. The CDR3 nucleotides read TGTGCCAGCAGCTTACGGAGCGGGACCGCAGATACGCAGTATTTT.

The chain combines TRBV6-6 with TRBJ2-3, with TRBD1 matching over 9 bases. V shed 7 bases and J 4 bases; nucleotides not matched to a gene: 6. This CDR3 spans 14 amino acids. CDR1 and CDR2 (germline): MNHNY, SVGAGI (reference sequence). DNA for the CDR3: TGTGCCAGCACCCGGACAGGGGAGGCAGATACGCAGTATTTT. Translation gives CASTRTGEADTQYF.

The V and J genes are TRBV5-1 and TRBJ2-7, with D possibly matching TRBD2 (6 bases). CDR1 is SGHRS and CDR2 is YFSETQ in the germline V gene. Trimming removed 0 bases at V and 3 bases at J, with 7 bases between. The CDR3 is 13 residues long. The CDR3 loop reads CASSLAGVYEQYF. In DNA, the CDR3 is TGCGCCAGCAGCTTGGCGGGAGTCTACGAGCAGTACTTC.

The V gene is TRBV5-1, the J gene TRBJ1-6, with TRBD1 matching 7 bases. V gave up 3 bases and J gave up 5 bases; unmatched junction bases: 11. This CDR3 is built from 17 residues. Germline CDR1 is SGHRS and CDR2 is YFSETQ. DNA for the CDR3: TGCGCCAGCAGCTCGGAACCCGGGACAGTAAATAATTCACCCCTCCACTTT. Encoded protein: CASSSEPGTVNNSPLHF.

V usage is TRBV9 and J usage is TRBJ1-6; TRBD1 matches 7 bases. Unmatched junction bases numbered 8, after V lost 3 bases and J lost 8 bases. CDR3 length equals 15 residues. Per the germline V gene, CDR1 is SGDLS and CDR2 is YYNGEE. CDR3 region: CASSELTGTDSPLHF. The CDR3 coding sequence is TGTGCCAGCAGCGAGCTGACAGGGACGGATTCACCCCTCCACTTT. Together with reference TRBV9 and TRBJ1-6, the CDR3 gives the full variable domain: DSGVTQTPKHLITATGQRVTLRCSPRSGDLSVYWYQQSLDQGLQFLIQYYNGEERAKGNILERFSAQQFPDLHSELNLSSLELGDSALYFCASSELTGTDSPLHFGNGTRLTVT.

The CDR3 sequence: CASSYRTGDEKLFF. In DNA form, the CDR3 reads TGTGCCAGCAGTTACCGGACAGGGGATGAAAAACTGTTTTTT. The rearrangement joins TRBV6-5 to TRBJ1-4, with TRBD1 matching over 9 bases. This CDR3 contains 14 residues. The ends lost 2 bases at V and 6 bases at J; junction bases unmatched: 1. From germline, CDR1 is MNHEY and CDR2 SVGAGI.

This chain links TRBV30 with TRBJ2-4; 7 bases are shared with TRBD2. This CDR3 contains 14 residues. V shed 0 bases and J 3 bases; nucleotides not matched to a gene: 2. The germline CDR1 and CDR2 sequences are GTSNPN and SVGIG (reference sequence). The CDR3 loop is CAWSVPGGKNIQYF. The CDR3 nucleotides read TGTGCCTGGAGTGTACCGGGGGGCAAAAACATTCAGTACTTC.

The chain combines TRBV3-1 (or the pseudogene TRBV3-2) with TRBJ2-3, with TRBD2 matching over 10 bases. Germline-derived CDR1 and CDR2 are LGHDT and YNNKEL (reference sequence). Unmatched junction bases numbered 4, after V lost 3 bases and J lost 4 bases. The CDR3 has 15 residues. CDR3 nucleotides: TGTGCCAGCAGCCAGGAGCGGGGGGGTTCAGATACGCAGTATTTT. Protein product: CASSQERGGSDTQYF.

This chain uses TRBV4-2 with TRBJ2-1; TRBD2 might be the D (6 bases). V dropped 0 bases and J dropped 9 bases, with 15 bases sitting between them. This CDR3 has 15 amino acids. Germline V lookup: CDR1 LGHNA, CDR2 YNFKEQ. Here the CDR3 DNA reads TGTGCCAGCAGCCAAGATCCGCGGGGCCAATCTGAGCAGTTCTTC. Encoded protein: CASSQDPRGQSEQFF.

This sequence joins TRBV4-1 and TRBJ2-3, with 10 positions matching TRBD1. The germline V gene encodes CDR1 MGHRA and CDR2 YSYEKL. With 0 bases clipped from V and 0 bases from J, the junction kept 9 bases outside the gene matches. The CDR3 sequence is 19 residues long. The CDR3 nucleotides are TGCGCCAGCAGCCAAGAGGAGACAGGGGGCTTTTCTAGCACAGATACGCAGTATTTT. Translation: CASSQEETGGFSSTDTQYF.

The CDR3: CASSVSGANGELFF. CDR3 bases: TGTGCCAGCAGTGTTAGCGGGGCGAACGGGGAGCTGTTTTTT. The V gene is TRBV2, the J gene TRBJ2-2; 8 bases align to TRBD2. The CDR3 is 14 amino acids. Per the germline V gene, CDR1 is SNHLY and CDR2 is FYNNEI. V shed 4 bases and J 7 bases; nucleotides not matched to a gene: 5.

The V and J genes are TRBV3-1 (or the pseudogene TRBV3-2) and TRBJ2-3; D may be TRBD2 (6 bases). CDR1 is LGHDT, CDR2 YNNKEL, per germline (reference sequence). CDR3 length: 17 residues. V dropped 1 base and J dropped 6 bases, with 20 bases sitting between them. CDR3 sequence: CASSQVSGGNPGDTQYF. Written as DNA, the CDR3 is TGTGCCAGCAGCCAAGTTAGTGGCGGGAACCCCGGGGATACGCAGTATTTT.

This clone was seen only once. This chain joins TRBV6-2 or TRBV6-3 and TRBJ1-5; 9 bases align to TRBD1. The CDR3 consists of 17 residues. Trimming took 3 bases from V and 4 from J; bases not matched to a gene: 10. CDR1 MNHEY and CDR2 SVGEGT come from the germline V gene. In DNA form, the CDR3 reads TGTGCCAGCAGTTATTCAATGGGACAGGGCGGGAATCAGCCCCAGCATTTT. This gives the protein CASSYSMGQGGNQPQHF.

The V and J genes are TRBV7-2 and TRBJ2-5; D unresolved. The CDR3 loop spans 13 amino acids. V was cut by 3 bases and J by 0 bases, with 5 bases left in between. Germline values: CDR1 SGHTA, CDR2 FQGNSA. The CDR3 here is CASSFGYQETQYF. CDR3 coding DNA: TGTGCCAGCAGCTTCGGGTACCAAGAGACCCAGTACTTC.

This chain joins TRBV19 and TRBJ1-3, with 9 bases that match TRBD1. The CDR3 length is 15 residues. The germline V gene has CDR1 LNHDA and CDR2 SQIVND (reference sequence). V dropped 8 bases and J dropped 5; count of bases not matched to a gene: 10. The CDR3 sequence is CASRNSGTGRNTIYF. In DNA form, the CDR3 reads TGTGCCAGTCGGAACTCCGGGACAGGGAGAAACACCATATATTTT.

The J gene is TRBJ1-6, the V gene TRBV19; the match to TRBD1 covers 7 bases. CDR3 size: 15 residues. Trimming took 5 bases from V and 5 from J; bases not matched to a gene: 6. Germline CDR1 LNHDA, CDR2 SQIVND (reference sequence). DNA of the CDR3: TGTGCCAGTAGTGCGGACAGGCCTCATAATTCACCCCTCCACTTT. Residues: CASSADRPHNSPLHF.

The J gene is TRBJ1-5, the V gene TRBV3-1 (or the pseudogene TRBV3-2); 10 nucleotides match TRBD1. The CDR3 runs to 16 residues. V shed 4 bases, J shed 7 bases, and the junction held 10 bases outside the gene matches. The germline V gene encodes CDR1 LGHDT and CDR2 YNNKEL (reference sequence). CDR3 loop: CASSLTGQGSRQPQHF. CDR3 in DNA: TGTGCCAGCAGCCTCACGGGACAGGGGTCGCGACAGCCCCAGCATTTT.

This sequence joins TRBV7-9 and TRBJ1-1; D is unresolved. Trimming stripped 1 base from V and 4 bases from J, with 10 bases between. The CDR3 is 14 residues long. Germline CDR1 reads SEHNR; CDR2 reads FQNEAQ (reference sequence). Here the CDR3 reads CASSLVWGGTEAFF. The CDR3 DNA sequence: TGTGCCAGCAGCTTAGTATGGGGAGGCACTGAAGCTTTCTTT.

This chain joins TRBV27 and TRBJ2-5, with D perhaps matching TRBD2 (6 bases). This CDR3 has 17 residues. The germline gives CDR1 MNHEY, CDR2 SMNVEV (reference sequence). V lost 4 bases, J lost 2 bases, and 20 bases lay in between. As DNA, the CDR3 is TGTGCCAGCAGTTCCACCTCACCTTGGACTAAACAAGAGACCCAGTACTTC. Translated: CASSSTSPWTKQETQYF.